A single sample gave rise to the 24 T cell receptor beta chains below, sequenced in a study of T cell responses to AZD1222 COVID-19 vaccine. Measured with immunoSEQ multiplex PCR; TCRdb has only the in-frame clones, and not every one. The sample includes about 110,000 clones, around 87% seen only once; the top ten take 4% to 5.5%. The sample consisted of peripheral blood, taken 28 days after the second AZD1222 dose. The receptors originated from an adult who received the AZD1222 COVID-19 vaccine.

The chain links TRBV6-2 or TRBV6-3 to TRBJ2-1; TRBD2 agrees at 9 bases. V gave up 2 bases and J gave up 4 bases; unmatched junction bases: 3. Per the germline V gene, CDR1 is MNHEY and CDR2 is SVGEGT. This CDR3 region has 15 residues. CDR3 residues: CASSYRTSVYNEQFF. CDR3 nucleotide sequence: TGTGCCAGCAGTTACAGGACTAGCGTTTACAATGAGCAGTTCTTC.

The V call is TRBV6-4, the J call TRBJ2-1; D possibly corresponds to TRBD2 (7 bases). Germline CDR1 MRHNA, CDR2 SNTAGT. The V and J ends lost 8 bases and 4 bases respectively, with 18 bases between them. The CDR3 covers 15 residues. CDR3 amino acids: CASSTEGGQYNEQFF. The CDR3 nucleotides are TGTGCCAGCTCGACGGAGGGGGGGCAATACAATGAGCAGTTCTTC.

The chain couples TRBV3-1 (or the pseudogene TRBV3-2) to TRBJ2-3; D is unresolved. The length of the CDR3 is 12 residues. Germline CDR1 is LGHDT and CDR2 is YNNKEL (reference sequence). The ends were cut back, 1 base at V and 7 bases at J, with 6 bases in the middle. CDR3 amino acids: CASSQVLNTQYF. The CDR3 nucleotides are TGTGCCAGCAGCCAAGTTTTGAATACGCAGTATTTT.

V is TRBV5-1 and J is TRBJ1-4; 7 bases are a match to TRBD1. Per germline, CDR1 SGHRS and CDR2 YFSETQ. V shed 0 bases, J shed 8 bases, and the junction held 10 bases outside the gene matches. CDR3 length: 16 amino acids. CDR3 sequence reads: CASSLGDRAPYEKLFF. The CDR3 DNA sequence: TGCGCCAGCAGCTTGGGAGACAGGGCCCCATACGAAAAACTGTTTTTT.

On this clone itself: Other DNA sequences within the sample encode an identical CDR3. V and J are TRBV24-1 and TRBJ1-2, with unresolved D. The V end was cut by 5 bases, the J end by 2 bases, with 2 bases between. The germline V gene encodes CDR1 KGHDR and CDR2 SFDVKD. The CDR3 covers 11 residues. The CDR3 loop is CATSGNYGYTF. In DNA form, the CDR3 reads TGTGCCACCAGTGGGAACTATGGCTACACCTTC.

This chain uses TRBV29-1 with TRBJ2-5; TRBD1 matches at 7 bases. Germline V CDR1 and CDR2: SQVTM, ANQGSEA. This CDR3 region has 15 residues. V shed 5 bases, J shed 5 bases, and the junction held 14 bases outside the gene matches. In DNA form, the CDR3 reads TGCAGCGTTCCTGCTGCCAGGGGGTTTGTGGAGACCCAGTACTTC. Translation gives CSVPAARGFVETQYF.

The chain combines TRBV7-2 with TRBJ1-3; D is ambiguous. The CDR3 spans 17 residues. Per germline, CDR1 SGHTA and CDR2 FQGNSA. V was clipped by 2 bases and J by 0 bases, with 14 bases between them. CDR3 nucleotides: TGTGCCAGCAGCTTAAGGTCCCACCGGGCCTCTGGAAACACCATATATTTT. Translation gives CASSLRSHRASGNTIYF.

The gene calls are TRBV19 and TRBJ2-7, with 9 bases fitting TRBD1. The germline V gene encodes CDR1 LNHDA and CDR2 SQIVND (reference sequence). Trimming took 6 bases from V and 0 from J; bases not matched to a gene: 6. This CDR3 region has 15 residues. The CDR3 DNA reads TGTGCCAGTAGGATTGGGACAGGGAGCTCCTACGAGCAGTACTTC. Translated: CASRIGTGSSYEQYF. The whole variable domain, remainder taken from reference TRBV19 and TRBJ2-7, is DGGITQSPKYLFRKEGQNVTLSCEQNLNHDAMYWYRQDPGQGLRLIYYSQIVNDFQKGDIAEGYSVSREKKESFPLTVTSAQKNPTAFYLCASRIGTGSSYEQYFGPGTRLTVT.

The chain combines TRBV19 with TRBJ1-4; D unresolved. Germline V lookup: CDR1 LNHDA, CDR2 SQIVND (reference sequence). There are 13 residues in the CDR3. V was pared by 10 bases and J by 7 bases, with 16 bases between. CDR3 loop: CATQPTPIEKLFF. The CDR3 coding sequence is TGTGCCACCCAACCAACCCCGATTGAAAAACTGTTTTTT. Based on the CDR3 plus reference TRBV19 and TRBJ1-4, the full variable domain is DGGITQSPKYLFRKEGQNVTLSCEQNLNHDAMYWYRQDPGQGLRLIYYSQIVNDFQKGDIAEGYSVSREKKESFPLTVTSAQKNPTAFYLCATQPTPIEKLFFGSGTQLSVL.

This clone was found a few times. J is TRBJ2-3 and V is TRBV19; TRBD2 agrees at 10 bases. Germline V gene sequence: CDR1 LNHDA, CDR2 SQIVND (reference sequence). CDR3 length: 15 amino acids. Trimming removed 6 bases from V and 2 bases from J; junction bases left unmatched: 5. As DNA, the CDR3 is TGTGCCAGTAGAGCTCTAGCGGGAGACACAGATACGCAGTATTTT. Translated, it gives CASRALAGDTDTQYF.

Written as DNA, the CDR3 is TGTGCCGTCCAAAGACAGGGGGCCTACGAGCAGTACTTC. This encodes CAVQRQGAYEQYF. This rearrangement joins TRBV6-5 to TRBJ2-7; TRBD1 matches at 9 bases. The CDR3 has 13 amino acids. The ends lost 11 bases at V and 2 bases at J; junction bases unmatched: 7. In germline, CDR1 is MNHEY, CDR2 SVGAGI.

This chain uses TRBV7-2 with TRBJ1-1; D is undetermined. V was trimmed by 5 bases and J by 2 bases, leaving 9 bases between them. CDR3 length: 13 residues. Germline V gene data show CDR1 as SGHTA and CDR2 as FQGNSA. The CDR3 bases are TGTGCCAGCAGCGCCCAACTAAACACTGAAGCTTTCTTT. Translated: CASSAQLNTEAFF.

The chain joins TRBV19 to TRBJ1-6; D is possibly TRBD1 (5 bases). Trimming stripped 3 bases from V and 11 bases from J, with 11 bases between. This CDR3 has 13 amino acids. Germline V gene sequence: CDR1 LNHDA, CDR2 SQIVND (reference sequence). This CDR3 is CASSIGGKTPLHF. Written as DNA, the CDR3 is TGTGCCAGTAGTATTGGGGGGAAAACACCCCTCCACTTT.

This chain uses TRBV7-2 with TRBJ2-5, with a weak D call TRBD2 (5 bases). From germline, CDR1 is SGHTA and CDR2 FQGNSA. The CDR3 extends over 15 amino acids. The V and J ends lost 1 base and 0 bases respectively, with 9 bases between them. CDR3 bases: TGTGCCAGCAGCTTAGTTGGCGGGTACCAAGAGACCCAGTACTTC. This sequence encodes CASSLVGGYQETQYF. Together with reference TRBV7-2 and TRBJ2-5, the CDR3 gives the full variable domain: GAGVSQSPSNKVTEKGKDVELRCDPISGHTALYWYRQSLGQGLEFLIYFQGNSAPDKSGLPSDRFSAERTGGSVSTLTIQRTQQEDSAVYLCASSLVGGYQETQYFGPGTRLLVL.

The chain employs TRBV11-3 and TRBJ1-1; TRBD1 might be the D (5 bases). V was pared by 5 bases and J by 5 bases, with 12 bases between. CDR3 length: 13 amino acids. The germline gives CDR1 SGHNT, CDR2 YENEEA. The CDR3 here is CASSKGIQTEAFF. In DNA form, the CDR3 reads TGTGCCAGCAGCAAGGGGATTCAGACTGAAGCTTTCTTT.

This clone was detected only a few times. The chain has TRBV7-9 and TRBJ1-5; TRBD1 might be the D (5 bases). V gave up 1 base and J gave up 9 bases, with 16 bases separating them. The CDR3 consists of 15 residues. Germline V gene sequence: CDR1 SEHNR, CDR2 FQNEAQ (reference sequence). Here the CDR3 reads CASSLEGAGRVPQHF. The CDR3 DNA is TGTGCCAGCAGCTTAGAAGGGGCAGGTAGGGTGCCCCAGCATTTT.

V gene TRBV18 combines with J gene TRBJ2-2, with a tentative D call TRBD1 (6 bases). V lost 8 bases and J 9 bases, leaving 13 bases between the germline ends. Per germline, CDR1 KGHSH and CDR2 LQKENI. The CDR3 totals 12 residues. The CDR3 region has the DNA TGTGCCAGCAAATTCAGGGGTCGGGAGCTGTTTTTT. Protein: CASKFRGRELFF.

This clone appeared once. J is TRBJ1-1 and V is TRBV3-1 (or the pseudogene TRBV3-2); D is possibly TRBD1 (5 bases). The germline CDR1 and CDR2 sequences are LGHDT and YNNKEL (reference sequence). The CDR3 is 13 residues long. Trimming cost V 0 bases and J 11 bases, with 13 bases left between them. The CDR3 region is CASSQDRVGDAFF. CDR3 coding DNA: TGTGCCAGCAGCCAAGACCGGGTAGGGGATGCTTTCTTT.

The chain has TRBV6-5 and TRBJ1-3, with D perhaps TRBD1 (5 bases). CDR3 length equals 14 residues. The V gene lost 4 bases and the J gene lost 4 bases, with 11 bases spanning the gap. Germline lookup yields CDR1 MNHEY and CDR2 SVGAGI. The CDR3, as DNA: TGTGCCAGCAGTTTCGGGACGCTCGGAAACACCATATATTTT. Translation gives CASSFGTLGNTIYF.

The chain is built from TRBV9 and TRBJ1-2; weak D call: TRBD1 (5 bases). This CDR3 has 13 amino acids. The V and J ends lost 2 bases and 4 bases respectively, with 9 bases between them. CDR1 is SGDLS and CDR2 is YYNGEE in the germline V gene. The DNA for the CDR3 is TGTGCCAGCAGCGTGACGGGGCGCTATGGCTACACCTTC. Its translation: CASSVTGRYGYTF.

The chain carries TRBV10-2 and TRBJ1-1; a possible D gene is TRBD1 (5 bases). The CDR3 runs to 14 residues. Trimming removed 6 bases at V and 3 bases at J, with 14 bases between. The V gene's germline CDR1 is WSHSY and CDR2 SAAADI. The CDR3 sequence is CASSLGLGYTEAFF. In nucleotides, the CDR3 is TGCGCCAGCAGCCTGGGGCTCGGGTACACTGAAGCTTTCTTT.

The genes are TRBV7-9 and TRBJ1-1; a weak D match, TRBD1 (6 bases). Per germline, CDR1 SEHNR and CDR2 FQNEAQ (reference sequence). The CDR3 has 14 residues. V was shortened by 3 bases and J by 3 bases, with 11 bases between the two germline ends. DNA for the CDR3: TGTGCCAGCAGCTTCGGGGGGCGGGACACTGAAGCTTTCTTT. Its translation is CASSFGGRDTEAFF.

J is TRBJ2-3 and V is TRBV27; 10 nucleotides line up with TRBD2. This CDR3 is 16 amino acids long. Losses at the gene ends were 2 bases for V and 2 bases for J; bases not matched to a gene: 4. From germline, CDR1 is MNHEY and CDR2 SMNVEV (reference sequence). The chain's CDR3 is CASSLTSGEFTDTQYF. Written as DNA, the CDR3 is TGTGCCAGCAGTTTAACTAGCGGGGAGTTCACAGATACGCAGTATTTT.

The chain couples TRBV4-3 to TRBJ2-2; 15 nucleotides align to TRBD2. Germline CDR1 reads LGHNA; CDR2 reads YSLEER. The CDR3 contains 20 residues. V shed 4 bases and J 4 bases; nucleotides not matched to a gene: 13. In DNA, the CDR3 is TGCGCCAGCAGCCGGGACGAAACCGGGACTAGCGGGAGGAGCACCGGGGAGCTGTTTTTT. This gives the protein CASSRDETGTSGRSTGELFF.